This T cell receptor (beta chain) comes out of a study of blood T cell repertoires in COVID-19. Turning to the study itself: COVID-19 samples, acute and convalescent, were from the United States, Italy and Spain. Sample material is recorded as cDNA or gDNA derived from T cells, B-cell-depleted T cells, or PBMCs.

Study members were between roughly 18 and 89 years old and lived in roughly 24 US regions. Per the original methods: Amplification with reference gene primers provided the estimates of nucleated cell counts. Some clones are missing from TCRdb's copy, which holds only in-frame ones; the method was immunoSEQ multiplex PCR. That table furnishes V, J and clone size, whereas the DNA furnished D and trimming. The sample includes about 270,000 clones, about 90% of them seen just once. Trimming removed 4 bases from V and 1 base from J, with 10 bases in between. Germline-derived CDR1 and CDR2 are SGHVS and FQNEAQ. This CDR3 is 14 amino acids long.

This clonotype originated in a woman aged 55-69 years who had recovered from COVID-19. This sequence joins TRBV7-8 and TRBJ1-1; D is undetermined. The sample comprised PBMCs or T cells enriched from blood (not recorded which). The CDR3 region has the DNA TGTGCCAGCAGCTGGAGAGAGACGAACACTGAAGCTTTCTTT. Encoded protein: CASSWRETNTEAFF.